This is a list of T cell receptor beta chains from one sample in a study of Graves' ophthalmopathy and Graves' hyperthyroidism. TCRdb recomputed calls from the multiplex PCR reads with MiXCR, one row per CDR3 protein. The sample consists of 350,000 to 450,000 distinct CDR3 sequences, 21% of them appearing once. The sample was peripheral blood. These TCRs come from a woman aged 18-30 years with stable Graves' hyperthyroidism. Each CDR3 is given with its conserved first and last residue. The order of the fields is V gene, J gene, CDR3 protein.

v_gene: TRBV5-8
j_gene: TRBJ2-5
CDR3aa: CASSLELADQETQYF

v_gene: TRBV20-1
j_gene: TRBJ2-7
CDR3aa: CSAPRLAGLNEQYF

v_gene: TRBV11-2
j_gene: TRBJ2-7
CDR3aa: CASSPSSLSEQYF

v_gene: TRBV4-2
j_gene: TRBJ1-6
CDR3aa: CASSQGLPGGESSYNSPLHF

v_gene: TRBV4-2
j_gene: TRBJ2-4
CDR3aa: CASSQDLLAKNIQYF

v_gene: TRBV6-2/TRBV6-3
j_gene: TRBJ1-1
CDR3aa: CASSYSGTAGEAFF

v_gene: TRBV10-1
j_gene: TRBJ2-4
CDR3aa: CASSDEATKNIQYF

v_gene: TRBV20-1
j_gene: TRBJ1-5
CDR3aa: CSARSGGSNQPQHF

v_gene: TRBV20-1
j_gene: TRBJ1-2
CDR3aa: CSAIRDRGPGYTF

v_gene: TRBV20-1
j_gene: TRBJ1-3
CDR3aa: CSARVPSFGNTIYF

v_gene: TRBV6-5
j_gene: TRBJ2-5
CDR3aa: CASSYLGRGLFQETQYF

v_gene: TRBV6-1
j_gene: TRBJ2-7
CDR3aa: CASRTGDVSYEQYF

v_gene: TRBV28
j_gene: TRBJ1-5
CDR3aa: CSGRGAPNQPQHF

v_gene: TRBV9
j_gene: TRBJ1-2
CDR3aa: CASSVEGRGSYGYTF

v_gene: TRBV29-1
j_gene: TRBJ2-5
CDR3aa: CSVSAETQYF

v_gene: TRBV20-1
j_gene: TRBJ2-7
CDR3aa: CSAPGGGIYEQYF

v_gene: TRBV12-3/TRBV12-4
j_gene: TRBJ1-2
CDR3aa: CASSRWGGQGFRGGYTF

v_gene: TRBV6-1
j_gene: TRBJ2-7
CDR3aa: CASGLGPSYEQYF

v_gene: TRBV30
j_gene: TRBJ2-2
CDR3aa: CAWSVRPGGELFF

v_gene: TRBV6-2/TRBV6-3
j_gene: TRBJ2-5
CDR3aa: CASSYPVGETQYF

v_gene: TRBV2
j_gene: TRBJ1-5
CDR3aa: CASSVSADQPQHF

v_gene: TRBV30
j_gene: TRBJ1-1
CDR3aa: CAWRRTAKNTEAFF

v_gene: TRBV7-2
j_gene: TRBJ2-5
CDR3aa: CASSPTPSGQETQYF

v_gene: TRBV10-3
j_gene: TRBJ2-7
CDR3aa: CAIRNTSAYEQYF

v_gene: TRBV29-1
j_gene: TRBJ2-5
CDR3aa: CSVGNSRETQYF

v_gene: TRBV12-5
j_gene: TRBJ2-7
CDR3aa: CASAPGGALSYEQYF

v_gene: TRBV20-1
j_gene: TRBJ2-5
CDR3aa: CSAKGYRETQYF

v_gene: TRBV4-1
j_gene: TRBJ2-7
CDR3aa: CASSQDQRSTYEQYF

v_gene: TRBV28
j_gene: TRBJ1-1
CDR3aa: CASSFPGQTLMNTEAFF

v_gene: TRBV27
j_gene: TRBJ1-1
CDR3aa: CASSLMGPSTEAFF

v_gene: TRBV20-1
j_gene: TRBJ1-6
CDR3aa: CSARETGFNSPLHF

v_gene: TRBV7-9
j_gene: TRBJ2-7
CDR3aa: CASSANPAYEQYF

v_gene: TRBV7-3
j_gene: TRBJ2-4
CDR3aa: CARRENIQYF

v_gene: TRBV30
j_gene: TRBJ1-2
CDR3aa: CAWSPGTGSSYGYTF

v_gene: TRBV12-3/TRBV12-4
j_gene: TRBJ2-7
CDR3aa: CASSLRTSGRFGFEQYF

v_gene: TRBV28
j_gene: TRBJ1-1
CDR3aa: CASSLWTAEAFF

v_gene: TRBV20-1
j_gene: TRBJ2-7
CDR3aa: CSARKREVFYEQYF

v_gene: TRBV6-2/TRBV6-3
j_gene: TRBJ1-1
CDR3aa: CASSAGTGKGNTEAFF

v_gene: TRBV24-1
j_gene: TRBJ2-5
CDR3aa: CAIARTAQETQYF

v_gene: TRBV15
j_gene: TRBJ2-5
CDR3aa: CATSRAKGHQETQYF

v_gene: TRBV5-1
j_gene: TRBJ2-2
CDR3aa: CASSQARNTGELFF

v_gene: TRBV27
j_gene: TRBJ2-5
CDR3aa: CASRRQPNQPQGTQYF

v_gene: TRBV10-2
j_gene: TRBJ2-7
CDR3aa: CASSEFVGGPHEQYF

v_gene: TRBV3-1
j_gene: TRBJ2-4
CDR3aa: CASSQRPGGERGAKNIQYF

v_gene: TRBV7-2
j_gene: TRBJ2-4
CDR3aa: CASSPPLRVPAKTIQYF

v_gene: TRBV30
j_gene: TRBJ1-2
CDR3aa: CAWSGQGFYGYTF

v_gene: TRBV4-1
j_gene: TRBJ1-6
CDR3aa: CASSFRTNSPLHF

v_gene: TRBV2
j_gene: TRBJ1-1
CDR3aa: CASSAWDRGAFF